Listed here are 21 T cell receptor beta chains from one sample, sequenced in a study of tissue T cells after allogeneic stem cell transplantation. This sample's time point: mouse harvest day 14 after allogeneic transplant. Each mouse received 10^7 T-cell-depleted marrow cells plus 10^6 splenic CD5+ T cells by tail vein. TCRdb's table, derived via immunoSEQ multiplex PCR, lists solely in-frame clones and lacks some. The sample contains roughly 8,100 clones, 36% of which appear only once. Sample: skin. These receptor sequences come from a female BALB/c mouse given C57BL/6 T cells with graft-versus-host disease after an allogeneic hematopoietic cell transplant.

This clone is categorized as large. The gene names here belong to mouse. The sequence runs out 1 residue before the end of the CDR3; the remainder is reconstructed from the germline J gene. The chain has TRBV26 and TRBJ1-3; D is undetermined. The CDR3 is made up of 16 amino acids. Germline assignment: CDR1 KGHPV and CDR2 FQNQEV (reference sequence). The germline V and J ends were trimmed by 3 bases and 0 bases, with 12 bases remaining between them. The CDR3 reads CASSLGGNPSGNTLYF. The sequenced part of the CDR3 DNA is TGTGCCAGCAGTCTTGGAGGGAATCCTTCTGGAAATACGCTCTAT.

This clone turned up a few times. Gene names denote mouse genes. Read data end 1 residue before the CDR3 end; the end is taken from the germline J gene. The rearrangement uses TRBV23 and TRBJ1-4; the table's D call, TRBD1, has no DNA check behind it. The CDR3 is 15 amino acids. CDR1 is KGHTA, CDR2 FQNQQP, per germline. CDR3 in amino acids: CSSSQTGTGHERLFF. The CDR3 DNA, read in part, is TGCTCCAGCAGTCAGACCGGGACAGGGCACGAAAGATTATTT.

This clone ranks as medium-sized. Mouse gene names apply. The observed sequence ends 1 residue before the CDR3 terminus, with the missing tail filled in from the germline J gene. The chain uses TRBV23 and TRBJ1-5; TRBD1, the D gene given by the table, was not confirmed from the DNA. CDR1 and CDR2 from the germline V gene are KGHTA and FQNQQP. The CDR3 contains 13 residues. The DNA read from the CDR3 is TGCTCCAGCAGTCAAGGGGACATCCAGGCTCCGCTT. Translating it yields CSSSQGDIQAPL. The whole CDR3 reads CSSSQGDIQAPLF.

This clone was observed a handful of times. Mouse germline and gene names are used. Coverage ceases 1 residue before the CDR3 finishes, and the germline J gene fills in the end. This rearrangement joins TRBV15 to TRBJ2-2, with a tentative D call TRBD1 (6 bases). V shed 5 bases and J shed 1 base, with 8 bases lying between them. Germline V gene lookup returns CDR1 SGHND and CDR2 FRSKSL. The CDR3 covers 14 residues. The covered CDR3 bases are TGTGCCAGCAGTAAGGGACAAAACACCGGGCAGCTCTAC. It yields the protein CASSKGQNTGQLY. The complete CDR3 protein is CASSKGQNTGQLYF.

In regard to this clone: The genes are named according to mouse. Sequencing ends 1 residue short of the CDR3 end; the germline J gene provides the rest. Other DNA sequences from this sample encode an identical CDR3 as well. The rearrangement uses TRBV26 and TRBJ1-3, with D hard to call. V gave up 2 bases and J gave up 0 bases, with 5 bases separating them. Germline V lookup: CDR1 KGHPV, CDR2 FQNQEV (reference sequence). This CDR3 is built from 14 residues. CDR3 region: CASSLGDSGNTLYF. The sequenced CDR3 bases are TGTGCCAGCAGTCTGGGAGATTCTGGAAATACGCTCTAT.

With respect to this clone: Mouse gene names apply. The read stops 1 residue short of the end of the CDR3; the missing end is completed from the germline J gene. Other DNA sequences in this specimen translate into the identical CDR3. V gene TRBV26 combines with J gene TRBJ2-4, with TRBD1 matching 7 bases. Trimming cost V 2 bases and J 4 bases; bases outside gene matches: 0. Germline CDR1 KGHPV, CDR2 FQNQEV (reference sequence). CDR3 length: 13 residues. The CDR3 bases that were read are TGTGCCAGCAGTCTGGGGACAGAAAACACCTTGTAC. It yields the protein CASSLGTENTLY. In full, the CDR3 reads CASSLGTENTLYF.

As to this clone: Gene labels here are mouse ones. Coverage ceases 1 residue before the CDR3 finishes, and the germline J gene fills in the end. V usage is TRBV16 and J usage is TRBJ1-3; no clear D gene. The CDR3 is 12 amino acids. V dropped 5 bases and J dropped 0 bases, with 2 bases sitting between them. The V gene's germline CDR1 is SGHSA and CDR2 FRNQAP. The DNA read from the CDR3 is TGTGCAAGCAGCGCTTCTGGAAATACGCTCTAT. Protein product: CASSASGNTLY. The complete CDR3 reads CASSASGNTLYF.

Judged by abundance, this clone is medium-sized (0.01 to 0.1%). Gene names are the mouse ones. CDR3 bases read: TGCACCTGCAGTGCCCTGACTGGGGGCTCCTATGAACAGTAC. As protein: CTCSALTGGSYEQY. The entire CDR3 is CTCSALTGGSYEQYF. This chain connects TRBV1 to TRBJ2-7; 9 positions match TRBD2. The CDR3 extends 1 residue past the end of the read, so its final part is completed from the germline J gene. V shed 3 bases, J shed 0 bases, and the junction held 3 bases outside the gene matches. There are 15 residues in the CDR3. Germline V gene sequence: CDR1 NSQYPW, CDR2 LRSPGD (reference sequence).

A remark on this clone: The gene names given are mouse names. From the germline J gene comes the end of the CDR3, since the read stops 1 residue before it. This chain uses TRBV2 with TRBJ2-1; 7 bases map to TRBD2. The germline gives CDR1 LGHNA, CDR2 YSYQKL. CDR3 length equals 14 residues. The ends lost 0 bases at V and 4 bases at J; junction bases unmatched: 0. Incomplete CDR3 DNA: TGTGCCAGCAGCCAAGACTGGGGGTATGCTGAGCAGTTC. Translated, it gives CASSQDWGYAEQF. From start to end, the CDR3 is CASSQDWGYAEQFF.

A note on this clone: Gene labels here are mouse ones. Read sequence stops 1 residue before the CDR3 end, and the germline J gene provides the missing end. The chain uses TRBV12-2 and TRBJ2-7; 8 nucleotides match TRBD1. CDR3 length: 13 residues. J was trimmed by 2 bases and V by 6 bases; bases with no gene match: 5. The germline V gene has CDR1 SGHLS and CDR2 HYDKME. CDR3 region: CASARDRTYEQYF. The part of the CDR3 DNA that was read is TGTGCCAGCGCCCGGGACAGGACCTATGAACAGTAC.

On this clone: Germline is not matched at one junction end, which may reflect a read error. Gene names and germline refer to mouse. The covered CDR3 bases are TGTGCCAGCAGTGATAGGGGGACTGGGGGGAGTGAACAGTAC. It translates to CASSDRGTGGSEQY. The whole CDR3 region reads CASSDRGTGGSEQYF. The chain uses TRBV13-2 and TRBJ2-7; 12 bases are shared with TRBD2. The read terminates 1 residue ahead of where the CDR3 ends, so the germline J gene completes it. This CDR3 is 15 amino acids long. CDR1 NNHNN and CDR2 SYGAGS come from the germline V gene (reference sequence).

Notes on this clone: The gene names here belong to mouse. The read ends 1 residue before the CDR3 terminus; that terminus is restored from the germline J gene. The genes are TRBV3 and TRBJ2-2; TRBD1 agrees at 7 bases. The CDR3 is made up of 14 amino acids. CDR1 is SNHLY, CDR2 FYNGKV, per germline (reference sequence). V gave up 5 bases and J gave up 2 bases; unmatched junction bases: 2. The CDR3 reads CASSPGQNTGQLYF. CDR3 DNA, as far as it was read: TGTGCCAGCAGCCCGGGACAGAACACCGGGCAGCTCTAC.

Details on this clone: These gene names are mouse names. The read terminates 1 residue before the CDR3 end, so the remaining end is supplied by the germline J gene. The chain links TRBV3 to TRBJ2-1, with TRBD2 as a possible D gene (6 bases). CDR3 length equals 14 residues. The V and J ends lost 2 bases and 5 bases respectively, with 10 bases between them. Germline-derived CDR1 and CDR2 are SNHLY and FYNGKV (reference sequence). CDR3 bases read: TGTGCCAGCAGCTTATCTTGGGGGAATGCTGAGCAGTTC. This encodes CASSLSWGNAEQF. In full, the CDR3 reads CASSLSWGNAEQFF.

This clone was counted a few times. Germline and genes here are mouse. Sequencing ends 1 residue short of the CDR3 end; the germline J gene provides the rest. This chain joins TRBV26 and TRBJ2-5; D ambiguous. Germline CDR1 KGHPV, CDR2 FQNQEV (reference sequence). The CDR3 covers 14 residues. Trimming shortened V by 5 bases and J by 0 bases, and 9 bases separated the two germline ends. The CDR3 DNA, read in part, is TGTGCCAGCAGTTTACAGATTAACCAAGACACCCAGTAC. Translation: CASSLQINQDTQY. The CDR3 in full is CASSLQINQDTQYF.

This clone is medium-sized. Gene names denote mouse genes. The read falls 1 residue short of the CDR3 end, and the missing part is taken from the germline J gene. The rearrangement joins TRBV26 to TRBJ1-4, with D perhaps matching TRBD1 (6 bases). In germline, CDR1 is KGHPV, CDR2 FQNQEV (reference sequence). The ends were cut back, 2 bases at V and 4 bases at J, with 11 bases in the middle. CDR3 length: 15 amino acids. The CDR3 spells CASSLTGQNNERLFF. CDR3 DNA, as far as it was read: TGTGCCAGCAGTCTGACGGGACAAAACAACGAAAGATTATTT.

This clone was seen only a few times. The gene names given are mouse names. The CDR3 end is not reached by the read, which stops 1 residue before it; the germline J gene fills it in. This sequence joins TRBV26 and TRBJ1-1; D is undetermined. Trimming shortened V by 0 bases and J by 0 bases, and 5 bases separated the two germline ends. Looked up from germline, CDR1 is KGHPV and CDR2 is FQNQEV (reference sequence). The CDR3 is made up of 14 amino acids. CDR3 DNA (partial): TGTGCCAGCAGTCTGTCAGCTTCAAACACAGAAGTCTTC. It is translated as CASSLSASNTEVF. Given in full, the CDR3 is CASSLSASNTEVFF.

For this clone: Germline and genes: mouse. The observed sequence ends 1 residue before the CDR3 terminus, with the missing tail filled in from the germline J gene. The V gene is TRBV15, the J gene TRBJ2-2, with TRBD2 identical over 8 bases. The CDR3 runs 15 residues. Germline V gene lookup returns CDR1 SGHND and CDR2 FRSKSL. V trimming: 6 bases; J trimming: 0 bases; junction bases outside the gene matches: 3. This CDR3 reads CASSPTGANTGQLYF. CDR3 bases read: TGTGCCAGCAGCCCGACTGGGGCAAACACCGGGCAGCTCTAC.

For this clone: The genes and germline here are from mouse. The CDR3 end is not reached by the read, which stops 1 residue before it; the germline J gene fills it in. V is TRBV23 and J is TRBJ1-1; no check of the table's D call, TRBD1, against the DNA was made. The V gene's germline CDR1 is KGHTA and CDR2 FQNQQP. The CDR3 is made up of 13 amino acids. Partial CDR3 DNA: TGCTCCAGCAGTCAAAACAGGGCCACAGAAGTCTTC. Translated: CSSSQNRATEVF. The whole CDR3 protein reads CSSSQNRATEVFF.

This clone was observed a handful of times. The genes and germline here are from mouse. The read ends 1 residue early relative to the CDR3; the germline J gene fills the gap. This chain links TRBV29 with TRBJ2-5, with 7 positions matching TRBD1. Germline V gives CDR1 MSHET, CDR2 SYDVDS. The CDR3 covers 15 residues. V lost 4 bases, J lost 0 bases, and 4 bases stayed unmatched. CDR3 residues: CASSSYRGNQDTQYF. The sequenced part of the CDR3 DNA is TGTGCTAGCAGTTCCTACAGGGGTAACCAAGACACCCAGTAC.

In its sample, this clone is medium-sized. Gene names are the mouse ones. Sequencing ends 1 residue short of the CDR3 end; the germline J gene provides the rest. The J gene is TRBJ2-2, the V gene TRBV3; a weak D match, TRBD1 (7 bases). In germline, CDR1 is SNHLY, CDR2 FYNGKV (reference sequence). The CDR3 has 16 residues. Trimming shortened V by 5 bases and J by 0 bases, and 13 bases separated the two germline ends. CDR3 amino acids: CASSRGGGANTGQLYF. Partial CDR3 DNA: TGTGCCAGCAGCCGGGGAGGGGGCGCAAACACCGGGCAGCTCTAC. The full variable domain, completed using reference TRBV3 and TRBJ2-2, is GPKVLQIPSHQIIDMGQMVTLNCDPVSNHLYFYWYKQILGQQMEFLVNFYNGKVMEKSKLFKDQFSVERPDGSYFTLKIQPTALEDSAVYFCASSRGGGANTGQLYFGEGSKLTVL.

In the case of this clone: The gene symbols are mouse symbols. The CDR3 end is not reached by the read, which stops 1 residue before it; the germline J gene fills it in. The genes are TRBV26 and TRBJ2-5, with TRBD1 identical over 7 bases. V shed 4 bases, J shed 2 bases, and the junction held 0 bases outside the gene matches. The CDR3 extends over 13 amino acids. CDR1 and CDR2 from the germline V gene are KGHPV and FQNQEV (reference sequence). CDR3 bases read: TGTGCCAGCAGTCCAGGGGGCCAAGACACCCAGTAC. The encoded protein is CASSPGGQDTQY. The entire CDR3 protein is CASSPGGQDTQYF.